The 6 T cell receptor beta chains in this list originate from one sample, sequenced in a study of T-cell memory formation after mild COVID-19. MiXCR, run by TCRdb on the 5' RACE reads, gives a single entry per CDR3 protein. The sample lists 400,000 to 550,000 distinct CDR3 sequences, more than 20% occurring once. Sequencing was done on a sample of PBMCs or a T cell subset sorted from them (not recorded which). These receptors originate from an adult woman who had mild COVID-19 (a few samples of this study predate the infection). Cell type and time point are not known.

The chain joins TRBV6-6 to TRBJ1-1; TRBD1 might be the D (6 bases). Looked up from germline, CDR1 is MNHNY and CDR2 is SVGAGI (reference sequence). Trimming cost V 0 bases and J 6 bases, with 14 bases left between them. CDR3 length equals 15 residues. CDR3 residues: CASSYSTGGAAEAFF. CDR3 in DNA: TGTGCCAGCAGTTACTCGACTGGGGGCGCGGCTGAAGCTTTCTTT.

This chain joins TRBV6-2 or TRBV6-3 and TRBJ2-7; the match to TRBD2 covers 9 bases. CDR3 length: 14 amino acids. Germline values: CDR1 MNHEY, CDR2 SVGEGT. With 5 bases clipped from V and 2 bases from J, the junction kept 4 bases outside the gene matches. The CDR3 DNA reads as TGTGCCAGCAGTCCGACTAGCGGTACCTACGAGCAGTACTTC. Its protein is CASSPTSGTYEQYF.

This clonotype was picked up a small number of times. The chain has TRBV5-1 and TRBJ2-7; TRBD2 is a possible D gene (7 bases). The CDR3 has 14 residues. Between the trimmed V and J ends, which lost 4 bases and 5 bases, there was a span of 16 bases. Looked up from germline, CDR1 is SGHRS and CDR2 is YFSETQ. The CDR3, as DNA: TGCGCCAGCAGCCCCTTTGGGGGGGCGGACGAGCAGTACTTC. Its protein is CASSPFGGADEQYF.

This clonotype was observed a single time. The chain links TRBV5-4 to TRBJ1-1, with D maybe TRBD1 (6 bases). V was clipped by 3 bases and J by 4 bases, with 13 bases between them. The CDR3 is made up of 14 amino acids. CDR1 and CDR2 from the germline V gene are SGHNT and YYREEE (reference sequence). This CDR3 reads CASSSKQGSTEAFF. For the CDR3, the DNA is TGTGCCAGCAGCTCCAAACAGGGCTCCACTGAAGCTTTCTTT. Filled out from reference TRBV5-4 and TRBJ1-1, the complete variable domain reads ETGVTQSPTHLIKTRGQQVTLRCSSQSGHNTVSWYQQALGQGPQFIFQYYREEENGRGNFPPRFSGLQFPNYSSELNVNALELDDSALYLCASSSKQGSTEAFFGQGTRLTVV.

A few counts support this clonotype. V usage is TRBV5-1 and J usage is TRBJ2-1, with 9 bases fitting TRBD1. The ends lost 4 bases at V and 7 bases at J; junction bases unmatched: 9. The CDR3 loop spans 15 amino acids. Per the germline V gene, CDR1 is SGHRS and CDR2 is YFSETQ. This CDR3 reads CASSRGQGEWNEQFF. The CDR3 DNA sequence: TGCGCCAGCAGCAGGGGACAGGGAGAGTGGAATGAGCAGTTCTTC.

The chain uses TRBV5-1 and TRBJ1-1, with TRBD1 identical over 9 bases. CDR1 is SGHRS and CDR2 is YFSETQ in the germline V gene. Trimming removed 4 bases from V and 4 bases from J; junction bases left unmatched: 5. CDR3 length equals 14 residues. In nucleotides, the CDR3 is TGCGCCAGCAGCGCCGGGACAGGGTCCACTGAAGCTTTCTTT. Its translation is CASSAGTGSTEAFF.